The subject of this entry is one TCR beta chain. The source of the sample is a study of breast tumors, draining lymph nodes, adjacent tissues. TCRdb processed the multiplex PCR reads anew with MiXCR; each CDR3 protein has one entry. Here the sample spans 45,000 to 60,000 distinct CDR3 sequences, roughly 24% being singletons. The CDR3 totals 16 residues. The V gene's germline CDR1 is LGHDT and CDR2 YNNKEL (reference sequence). With 1 base removed from V and 2 bases from J, the gap between germline ends came to 14 bases. The specimen sequenced was breast tumor tissue. The chain uses TRBV3-1 and TRBJ2-5; maybe TRBD1 (6 bases). The sequence was obtained from a female donor with breast cancer. Some clones in this sample may be carry-over from other donors' samples. The CDR3 nucleotides read TGTGCCAGCAGCCAAGGGCGACAGGCCCTTCAAGAGACCCAGTACTTC. It translates to CASSQGRQALQETQYF.